This section outlines one T cell receptor beta chain sequence together with its context. The data are from a study of blood T cell repertoires in COVID-19. For the study at large: COVID-19 samples from acute and convalescent phases originated in the United States, Italy and Spain. T cells, B-cell-depleted T cells, or PBMCs supplied cDNA or gDNA.

The V gene's germline CDR1 is KGHDR and CDR2 SFDVKD. The CDR3 totals 16 residues. V was clipped by 4 bases and J by 0 bases, with 12 bases between them. Original methodology: Amplification with reference gene primers provided the estimates of nucleated cell counts. The table came from immunoSEQ multiplex PCR; TCRdb's copy has only in-frame clones and leaves some out. V, J and clone size were drawn from that table, and D and trimming were deduced from the DNA. The sample contains more than 200,000 clones, around 84% of which appear only once. The sequenced sample was peripheral blood. This TCR was sampled from a man older than 75 with acute or convalescent COVID-19. The V call is TRBV24-1, the J call TRBJ1-5; maybe TRBD1 (6 bases). CDR3 amino acids: CATSDGQSNSNQPQHF. The CDR3 bases are TGTGCCACCAGTGACGGACAGTCCAATAGCAATCAGCCCCAGCATTTT.